The rows below give T cell receptor beta chains drawn from one sample of a study of blood T cells in healthy people across ages. TCRdb itself ran the 5' RACE reads through MiXCR, one entry per CDR3 protein. The sample holds 1.2 million to 1.5 million distinct CDR3 sequences, 42% seen once. Sequenced sample: blood. The origin of the receptors is a woman between 18 and 29 years old in good health. CDR3s include the opening cysteine and the closing phenylalanine or tryptophan. Each record gives: CDR3 protein, D gene, V gene, J gene, clone size. A D gene is named only where the DNA matches it firmly. The size of a clone is reported for some rows only, either as once, few or many, or as a class for expanded clones.

CDR3aa: CASSTRTGVNEQFF
d_gene: TRBD1
v_gene: TRBV9
j_gene: TRBJ2-1
abundance: few

CDR3aa: CSARTRLAGGSDTQYF
d_gene: TRBD2
v_gene: TRBV20-1
j_gene: TRBJ2-3
abundance: NA

CDR3aa: CASRRQTGREVLTF
d_gene: NA
v_gene: TRBV12-3/TRBV12-4
j_gene: TRBJ2-6
abundance: few

CDR3aa: CASSVIPSADTQYF
d_gene: NA
v_gene: TRBV2
j_gene: TRBJ2-3
abundance: few

CDR3aa: CASSQVAASSTDTQYF
d_gene: NA
v_gene: TRBV3-1
j_gene: TRBJ2-3
abundance: few

CDR3aa: CASTAGPFYEQYF
d_gene: NA
v_gene: TRBV27
j_gene: TRBJ2-7
abundance: few

CDR3aa: CASSYSRNLNQPQHF
d_gene: NA
v_gene: TRBV6-5
j_gene: TRBJ1-5
abundance: NA

CDR3aa: CASSLRPGLAVDYEQYF
d_gene: TRBD2
v_gene: TRBV7-2
j_gene: TRBJ2-7
abundance: NA

CDR3aa: CANSLALAGVGTDTQYF
d_gene: TRBD2
v_gene: TRBV7-2
j_gene: TRBJ2-3
abundance: once

CDR3aa: CASSLSGGGYYGYTF
d_gene: TRBD1
v_gene: TRBV27
j_gene: TRBJ1-2
abundance: few

CDR3aa: CASSSIGRSGETQYF
d_gene: NA
v_gene: TRBV12-3/TRBV12-4
j_gene: TRBJ2-5
abundance: many

CDR3aa: CAISETLQTANTEAFF
d_gene: NA
v_gene: TRBV10-3
j_gene: TRBJ1-1
abundance: NA

CDR3aa: CASSDGGSNQPQHF
d_gene: NA
v_gene: TRBV6-6
j_gene: TRBJ1-5
abundance: NA

CDR3aa: CASSDSGVSGANVLTF
d_gene: NA
v_gene: TRBV6-4
j_gene: TRBJ2-6
abundance: NA

CDR3aa: CASSQIQGLNTGELFF
d_gene: NA
v_gene: TRBV4-1
j_gene: TRBJ2-2
abundance: NA

CDR3aa: CASSPSGAGLRQYF
d_gene: NA
v_gene: TRBV7-2
j_gene: TRBJ2-5
abundance: few

CDR3aa: CSARGFGGEETQYF
d_gene: TRBD2
v_gene: TRBV20-1
j_gene: TRBJ2-5
abundance: few

CDR3aa: CASSRTGDGEQFF
d_gene: TRBD1
v_gene: TRBV11-3
j_gene: TRBJ2-1
abundance: NA

CDR3aa: CANSIGQGYEQYF
d_gene: TRBD1
v_gene: TRBV6-2/TRBV6-3
j_gene: TRBJ2-7
abundance: NA

CDR3aa: CASSWPVNEQFF
d_gene: NA
v_gene: TRBV11-2
j_gene: TRBJ2-1
abundance: few

CDR3aa: CASSFGQVQTYNEQFF
d_gene: TRBD1
v_gene: TRBV5-1
j_gene: TRBJ2-1
abundance: NA

CDR3aa: CATKGGVAYNEQYF
d_gene: NA
v_gene: TRBV6-5
j_gene: TRBJ2-5
abundance: NA

CDR3aa: CVSSPLADAQYF
d_gene: NA
v_gene: TRBV5-1
j_gene: TRBJ2-3
abundance: NA

CDR3aa: CATSDLGGASGTDTQYF
d_gene: NA
v_gene: TRBV24-1
j_gene: TRBJ2-3
abundance: few

CDR3aa: CASSPLTTTNEKLFF
d_gene: NA
v_gene: TRBV9
j_gene: TRBJ1-4
abundance: NA

CDR3aa: CASSLTSALGNEQYF
d_gene: TRBD2
v_gene: TRBV12-3/TRBV12-4
j_gene: TRBJ2-7
abundance: NA

CDR3aa: CASSVVGEQFF
d_gene: NA
v_gene: TRBV6-2/TRBV6-3
j_gene: TRBJ2-1
abundance: NA

CDR3aa: CASSTVLPMGDTQYF
d_gene: NA
v_gene: TRBV7-2
j_gene: TRBJ2-3
abundance: NA